A single sample gave rise to the 6 T cell receptor beta chains below, sequenced in a study of CD8 T cells in ankylosing spondylitis (dated by TCRdb to the late 2010s). The study at large found these results: A TCR beta motif made up of several highly homologous amino acid variants appeared to be characteristic of blood from ankylosing spondylitis patients.

These receptors are not linked to any known antigen. The method was 5' RACE. TCRdb records Illumina HiSeq 2500 as the sequencer. TCRdb reprocessed the public reads (quality trimming at Q25 with fastp, clone calling with MiXCR) and kept in-frame beta chains. Rows are combined by CDR3 protein, so each entry shows the most common genes and DNA. The table for this sample lists just under 550,000 distinct CDR3 sequences; roughly 13% of them were counted only once. The top ten clonotypes cover over 6.5% of the sample. Sequences were obtained from blood, either unsorted or a sorted T cell fraction (not recorded which). The source is a male donor with ankylosing spondylitis.

The chain recombines TRBV4-1 with TRBJ2-7, with D perhaps TRBD2 (6 bases). Trimming shortened V by 1 base and J by 5 bases, and 15 bases separated the two germline ends. CDR1 and CDR2 from the germline V gene are MGHRA and YSYEKL. This CDR3 spans 15 amino acids. CDR3 DNA sequence: TGCGCCAGCAGCCAAGTTCGGGGGTCCGGGAACGAGCAGTACGTC. Encoded protein: CASSQVRGSGNEQYV.

This clonotype was recorded many times. V gene TRBV19 combines with J gene TRBJ2-4, with D perhaps matching TRBD2 (6 bases). Trimming stripped 6 bases from V and 0 bases from J, with 15 bases between. Per the germline V gene, CDR1 is LNHDA and CDR2 is SQIVND (reference sequence). CDR3 size: 16 residues. The chain's CDR3 is CASRDQGSGAKNIQYF. The CDR3 region has the DNA TGTGCCAGTAGGGACCAAGGTAGCGGAGCCAAAAACATTCAGTACTTC.

This clonotype was observed a few times. J is TRBJ1-2 and V is TRBV3-1; no definite D call. V was pared by 1 base and J by 2 bases, with 8 bases between. The germline V gene encodes CDR1 LGHDT and CDR2 YNNKEL (reference sequence). CDR3 length equals 14 residues. The CDR3 region is CASSQAPANYGYTF. CDR3 DNA: TGTGCCAGCAGCCAAGCCCCAGCCAACTATGGCTACACCTTC. Looking up the rest from reference TRBV3-1 and TRBJ1-2 gives the full variable domain: DTAVSQTPKYLVTQMGNDKSIKCEQNLGHDTMYWYKQDSKKFLKIMFSYNNKELIINETVPNRFSPKSPDKAHLNLHINSLELGDSAVYFCASSQAPANYGYTFGSGTRLTVV.

The chain couples TRBV20-1 to TRBJ2-1; TRBD2 matches at 9 bases. The CDR3 has 16 residues. Germline lookup yields CDR1 DFQATT and CDR2 SNEGSKA (reference sequence). Losses at the gene ends were 5 bases for V and 0 bases for J; bases not matched to a gene: 8. The CDR3 sequence: CSAPASGAGSYNEQFF. CDR3 nucleotides: TGCAGTGCTCCTGCTAGCGGGGCCGGCTCCTACAATGAGCAGTTCTTC.

The CDR3 DNA reads as TGCAGTGCTAGAGTGGGCTGGGGCTGGGTCGTGGCTAGCGGGAGAAACACAGATACGCAGTATTTT. Its translation is CSARVGWGWVVASGRNTDTQYF. V is TRBV20-1 and J is TRBJ2-3; TRBD2 matches 10 bases. Trimming removed 1 base from V and 2 bases from J; junction bases left unmatched: 24. CDR1 is DFQATT, CDR2 SNEGSKA, per germline (reference sequence). The CDR3 runs 22 residues.

This clonotype showed up just a few times. The chain has TRBV25-1 and TRBJ1-4, with 7 bases matching TRBD1. V was clipped by 3 bases and J by 7 bases; unmatched bases: 5. Germline values: CDR1 MGHDK, CDR2 SYGVNS. This CDR3 region has 14 residues. Here the CDR3 reads CASSERGRFEKLFF. For the CDR3, the DNA is TGTGCCAGCAGTGAGAGGGGGCGATTTGAAAAACTGTTTTTT.